This TCR beta chain was captured in a study of T-cell memory formation after mild COVID-19. Germline-derived CDR1 and CDR2 are DFQATT and SNEGSKA (reference sequence). With 2 bases removed from V and 3 bases from J, the gap between germline ends came to 11 bases. This CDR3 contains 14 residues. This clonotype was counted between two and nine times. TCRdb processed the 5' RACE reads anew with MiXCR; each CDR3 protein has one entry. The table lists 350,000 to 400,000 distinct CDR3 sequences, around 14% of them singletons. The receptor's source is a young man who had mild COVID-19 (a few samples of this study predate the infection). Cell type and time point are not known. Sequenced material: PBMCs or a T cell subset sorted from them (not recorded which). This chain connects TRBV20-1 to TRBJ1-5; D not certain. The CDR3 sequence is CSARLGSVNQPQHF. CDR3 sequence (DNA): TGCAGTGCTAGACTCGGGTCGGTCAATCAGCCCCAGCATTTT.